Below are 7 T cell receptor beta chains sequenced from a single sample in a study of CXCR3-negative and CXCR3-positive naive CD8 T cells. Study findings and constraints: Greater hydrophobicity was found in TRB CDR3s of CXCR3-positive naive cells than of CXCR3-negative naive cells.

These TCRs' antigens remain unknown. The libraries of TRB cDNA were constructed through 5' RACE using UMI labels. TCRdb reanalyzed the 5' RACE reads, giving one entry per CDR3 protein sequence and no DNA. Recorded here are roughly 3,000 distinct CDR3 sequences; the top ten clones represent roughly 2.2%. Sequencing was carried out using naive CXCR3+ CD8+ T cells from blood. Subset denoted: CD45RO-CCR7+CD27+CD95- naive CD8+ T cells expressing CXCR3 (TNR3+). The receptors were sampled from a human donor in good health. Some clones in this sample may be carry-over from other donors' samples.

Frequency places this clonotype as medium-sized (0.01 to 0.1%). The V and J genes are TRBV6-5 and TRBJ1-1. Germline V gene sequence: CDR1 MNHEY, CDR2 SVGAGI. The CDR3 extends over 14 amino acids. The CDR3 spells CATRQGLGTPEAFF.

This clonotype counts as medium-sized by frequency. The chain combines TRBV7-9 with TRBJ1-1; TCRdb's D call of TRBD1 is untestable without DNA. Germline CDR1 is SEHNR and CDR2 is FQNEAQ (reference sequence). The CDR3 is 12 amino acids. This CDR3 reads CASSLGHHEAFF.

This clonotype is identified as medium-sized (0.01 to 0.1%) from frequency. The chain is built from TRBV29-1 and TRBJ2-1; TCRdb lists TRBD1, though no DNA is available to test this call. There are 18 residues in the CDR3. CDR1 and CDR2 from the germline V gene are SQVTM and ANQGSEA. The CDR3 protein is CSVEDVVDRVSSYNEQFF.

This clonotype is deemed medium-sized (0.01 to 0.1%) by its frequency. The chain recombines TRBV29-1 with TRBJ1-2; TCRdb's D gene call, TRBD1, goes unchecked for lack of DNA. The CDR3 consists of 13 residues. Germline V gene data show CDR1 as SQVTM and CDR2 as ANQGSEA. The CDR3 sequence is CSVVTGGVYGYTF.

Its frequency marks this clonotype as medium-sized. The chain recombines TRBV25-1 with TRBJ2-1. CDR1 is MGHDK and CDR2 is SYGVNS in the germline V gene. The CDR3 covers 11 residues. This CDR3 reads CASSEIYEQFF.

The chain carries TRBV6-5 and TRBJ2-3. Germline V gives CDR1 MNHEY, CDR2 SVGAGI. This CDR3 has 13 amino acids. This CDR3 reads CASSYRFTDTQYF.

Considering frequency, this clonotype is medium-sized. V gene TRBV7-9 combines with J gene TRBJ2-3; without DNA, the TCRdb call of TRBD1 cannot be checked. Germline lookup yields CDR1 SEHNR and CDR2 FQNEAQ (reference sequence). The CDR3 runs to 14 residues. The CDR3: CASSLWGGPDTQYF.